One sample yielded the 32 T cell receptor beta chains listed below, sequenced in a study of blood T cell repertoires in COVID-19. TCRdb keeps only in-frame clones here, not all; method: immunoSEQ multiplex PCR. Of 250,000 to 300,000 clones in the sample, 75% to 95% were seen once. The sample comprised PBMCs or T cells enriched from blood (not recorded which). The receptors shown here come from a woman under 40 who had recovered from COVID-19.

This clone appeared a few times. V usage is TRBV2 and J usage is TRBJ1-5, with TRBD1 matching 8 bases. Germline loops: CDR1 SNHLY, CDR2 FYNNEI. V gave up 6 bases and J gave up 3 bases; unmatched junction bases: 4. CDR3 length: 14 residues. CDR3 sequence reads: CASSTTGANQPQHF. The CDR3, as DNA: TGTGCCAGCAGCACGACAGGGGCCAATCAGCCCCAGCATTTT.

This clone was detected only once. The CDR3 spells CASSQTRLAGGFEQYF. The CDR3 DNA follows: TGCGCCAGCAGTCAAACGAGACTAGCGGGAGGTTTCGAGCAGTACTTC. The chain joins TRBV4-1 to TRBJ2-7, with 13 bases aligning to TRBD2. Germline V gene lookup returns CDR1 MGHRA and CDR2 YSYEKL. The CDR3 length is 16 residues. Trimming at V came to 6 bases and at J to 6 bases, leaving 11 bases not matched to a gene.

The genes are TRBV5-1 and TRBJ1-2; TRBD1 is a possible D gene (6 bases). Per the germline V gene, CDR1 is SGHRS and CDR2 is YFSETQ. V dropped 4 bases and J dropped 3 bases, with 13 bases sitting between them. The CDR3 runs 14 residues. CDR3 sequence (DNA): TGCGCCAGCAGCCCGAACAGGGTTGACTATGGCTACACCTTC. Residues: CASSPNRVDYGYTF.

The chain has TRBV2 and TRBJ1-2, with 7 bases fitting TRBD1. Germline V gene sequence: CDR1 SNHLY, CDR2 FYNNEI. The trim removed 6 bases at V and 6 bases at J, leaving 10 bases unmatched. The length of the CDR3 is 14 residues. The CDR3 bases are TGTGCCAGCAGCATGACATGGACAGGAGATGGCTACACCTTC. It specifies CASSMTWTGDGYTF.

The rearrangement uses TRBV5-1 and TRBJ1-1; the match to TRBD1 covers 11 bases. CDR3 size: 15 residues. The junction had 5 bases not matched to a gene; V was cut back by 4 bases and J by 3 bases. Germline values: CDR1 SGHRS, CDR2 YFSETQ. CDR3 nucleotides: TGCGCCAGCAGCATAAGGACAGGGGGCGACACTGAAGCTTTCTTT. It translates to CASSIRTGGDTEAFF.

The chain is built from TRBV4-1 and TRBJ1-1; tentative D call: TRBD1 (5 bases). V lost 3 bases and J lost 1, with 9 bases in between. The CDR3 covers 14 residues. Germline loops: CDR1 MGHRA, CDR2 YSYEKL. As DNA, the CDR3 is TGCGCCAGCAGCCACCCAGGGAAGAACACTGAAGCTTTCTTT. This translates into CASSHPGKNTEAFF.

V and J are TRBV6-4 and TRBJ2-1, with a weak D call TRBD1 (6 bases). V was clipped by 5 bases and J by 4 bases, with 9 bases between them. This CDR3 is built from 13 residues. Looked up from germline, CDR1 is MRHNA and CDR2 is SNTAGT. The chain's CDR3 is CASSPTGYNEQFF. DNA for the CDR3: TGTGCCAGCAGTCCGACAGGTTACAATGAGCAGTTCTTC.

The chain has TRBV11-2 and TRBJ1-4; maybe TRBD1 (6 bases). This CDR3 is built from 14 residues. In germline, CDR1 is SGHAT, CDR2 FQNNGV. Trimming pared 3 bases from V and 5 bases from J, leaving 10 bases between. The CDR3 protein is CASSFTGNNEKLFF. CDR3 coding DNA: TGTGCCAGCAGCTTTACAGGGAACAATGAAAAACTGTTTTTT.

V gene TRBV5-4 combines with J gene TRBJ2-5, with D possibly being TRBD1 (6 bases). The CDR3 runs to 14 residues. CDR1 SGHNT and CDR2 YYREEE come from the germline V gene (reference sequence). The germline V and J ends were trimmed by 4 bases and 2 bases, with 12 bases remaining between them. The CDR3 bases are TGTGCCAGCAGCCTTGGGACAACACAAGAGACCCAGTACTTC. Translation: CASSLGTTQETQYF.

The chain joins TRBV5-1 to TRBJ2-1; TRBD1 might be the D (6 bases). The CDR3 covers 15 residues. V was trimmed by 4 bases and J by 4 bases, leaving 15 bases between them. Germline V gene lookup returns CDR1 SGHRS and CDR2 YFSETQ. Here the CDR3 DNA reads TGCGCCAGCAGCCTAACGACAGGACCTTACAATGAGCAGTTCTTC. This codes for CASSLTTGPYNEQFF.

The chain uses TRBV6-1 and TRBJ1-1; perhaps TRBD1 as D (5 bases). Deletions cut 3 bases from V and 4 bases from J, with 12 bases between. Germline V lookup: CDR1 MNHNS, CDR2 SASEGT. This CDR3 is built from 14 residues. CDR3 protein: CASSDQGKGTEAFF. The CDR3 DNA is TGTGCCAGCAGTGATCAGGGAAAGGGCACTGAAGCTTTCTTT.

The genes are TRBV11-3 and TRBJ2-1, with 8 bases aligning to TRBD2. Trimming cost V 2 bases and J 6 bases; bases outside gene matches: 6. In germline, CDR1 is SGHNT, CDR2 YENEEA. The length of the CDR3 is 15 residues. CDR3: CASSLTGLVGNEQFF. The CDR3 nucleotides read TGTGCCAGCAGCTTAACGGGACTAGTAGGCAATGAGCAGTTCTTC.

The CDR3 here is CASSDYGGSNQPQHF. For the CDR3, the DNA is TGTGCCAGTAGCGATTACGGGGGGAGCAATCAGCCCCAGCATTTT. This chain links TRBV19 with TRBJ1-5, with D possibly being TRBD1 (5 bases). CDR3 length: 15 residues. V lost 6 bases and J lost 1, with 13 bases in between. Germline assignment: CDR1 LNHDA and CDR2 SQIVND (reference sequence).

V and J are TRBV5-4 and TRBJ2-1, with TRBD2 matching over 14 bases. The CDR3 has 14 amino acids. Germline-derived CDR1 and CDR2 are SGHNT and YYREEE (reference sequence). The ends lost 6 bases at V and 5 bases at J; junction bases unmatched: 1. The CDR3: CASMGLAGDNEQFF. The CDR3 nucleotides read TGTGCCAGCATGGGACTAGCGGGGGACAATGAGCAGTTCTTC.

The chain has TRBV2 and TRBJ2-7; TRBD2 matches 8 bases. CDR1 SNHLY and CDR2 FYNNEI come from the germline V gene. J was trimmed by 9 bases and V by 7 bases; bases with no gene match: 11. The CDR3 is 13 residues long. The CDR3 region is CASKTGTRVGQYF. The CDR3 DNA sequence: TGTGCCAGCAAGACCGGGACTAGAGTTGGGCAGTACTTC. The full variable domain, its missing parts supplied by reference TRBV2 and TRBJ2-7, is EPEVTQTPSHQVTQMGQEVILRCVPISNHLYFYWYRQILGQKVEFLVSFYNNEISEKSEIFDDQFSVERPDGSNFTLKIRSTKLEDSAMYFCASKTGTRVGQYFGPGTRLTVT.

The V and J genes are TRBV7-9 and TRBJ1-4; 8 bases agree with TRBD1. Germline trimming cut 5 bases from V and 7 bases from J; bases unmatched to any gene: 12. The CDR3 is made up of 16 amino acids. Germline values: CDR1 SEHNR, CDR2 FQNEAQ (reference sequence). CDR3 coding DNA: TGTGCCAGCAGCGCCCCCCCGGGACAGGATCTTGAAAAACTGTTTTTT. This gives the protein CASSAPPGQDLEKLFF.

The chain employs TRBV2 and TRBJ2-2, with TRBD1 as a possible D gene (5 bases). CDR3 size: 16 residues. V lost 3 bases and J lost 3, with 14 bases in between. Germline V CDR1 and CDR2: SNHLY, FYNNEI. Here the CDR3 reads CASSDSTEAYTGELFF. The CDR3, as DNA: TGTGCCAGCAGTGATTCGACAGAAGCCTACACCGGGGAGCTGTTTTTT.

The chain carries TRBV7-9 and TRBJ1-1, with D maybe TRBD1 (6 bases). The CDR3 is 14 residues long. The V end lost 8 bases, the J end lost 2 bases, and 15 bases lay between the germline ends. The germline gives CDR1 SEHNR, CDR2 FQNEAQ (reference sequence). The chain's CDR3 is CASASGTQNTEAFF. CDR3 DNA sequence: TGTGCCAGCGCGTCCGGGACACAAAACACTGAAGCTTTCTTT.

The genes are TRBV28 and TRBJ2-7, with a weak D call TRBD1 (6 bases). V was shortened by 6 bases and J by 4 bases, with 10 bases between the two germline ends. This CDR3 region has 12 residues. Germline-derived CDR1 and CDR2 are MDHEN and SYDVKM. The DNA for the CDR3 is TGTGCCAGCAGGGTCACAGGGTACGAGCAGTACTTC. Protein sequence: CASRVTGYEQYF.

This chain links TRBV5-6 with TRBJ2-1; 11 bases align to TRBD2. Germline assignment: CDR1 SGHDT and CDR2 YYEEEE. The CDR3 has 16 amino acids. The V gene end was trimmed by 0 bases and the J gene end by 4 bases; junction bases not matched to a gene: 3. CDR3 region: CASSLGTSGPYNEQFF. DNA for the CDR3: TGTGCCAGCAGCTTGGGGACTAGCGGGCCATACAATGAGCAGTTCTTC.

The V and J genes are TRBV24-1 and TRBJ2-2; 7 bases are a match to TRBD1. Per the germline V gene, CDR1 is KGHDR and CDR2 is SFDVKD. V lost 4 bases to trimming and J lost 0 bases; unmatched junction nucleotides: 4. The CDR3 totals 16 residues. This CDR3 reads CATSETGTSNTGELFF. CDR3 in DNA: TGTGCCACCAGTGAGACAGGGACCTCGAACACCGGGGAGCTGTTTTTT.

This chain links TRBV7-2 with TRBJ1-4; D call uncertain. Trimming pared 5 bases from V and 8 bases from J, leaving 9 bases between. The CDR3 has 12 amino acids. Germline V gene sequence: CDR1 SGHTA, CDR2 FQGNSA. CDR3 residues: CASSQRGEKLFF. CDR3 in DNA: TGTGCCAGCAGCCAGAGAGGGGAAAAACTGTTTTTT.

The rearrangement uses TRBV6-2 or TRBV6-3 and TRBJ2-7, with TRBD1 identical over 8 bases. Per germline, CDR1 MNHEY and CDR2 SVGEGT. The V segment lost 4 bases and the J segment 1 base; nucleotides outside the gene matches: 3. The CDR3 length is 14 residues. The DNA for the CDR3 is TGTGCCAGCAGTTCAGGACAGGGATCCTACGAGCAGTACTTC. Amino acids: CASSSGQGSYEQYF.

The sample holds one count of this clone. This chain links TRBV28 with TRBJ1-2; D perhaps matches TRBD1 (6 bases). Germline lookup yields CDR1 MDHEN and CDR2 SYDVKM. Trimming pared 7 bases from V and 4 bases from J, leaving 10 bases between. The CDR3 covers 12 residues. The CDR3 loop reads CASTGTLYGYTF. The CDR3 DNA reads as TGTGCCAGCACCGGGACACTCTATGGCTACACCTTC.

This clone was seen just once. The chain has TRBV9 and TRBJ1-2, with D possibly matching TRBD1 (6 bases). Trimming took off 4 bases at V and 8 bases at J, with 15 bases between the two ends. The germline V gene has CDR1 SGDLS and CDR2 YYNGEE. The CDR3 sequence is 13 residues long. CDR3 bases: TGTGCCAGCAGCCCCCAGACAGGTATCGGCTACACCTTC. Its protein product is CASSPQTGIGYTF.

V is TRBV28 and J is TRBJ2-5; D is undetermined. This CDR3 comprises 12 residues. In germline, CDR1 is MDHEN, CDR2 SYDVKM. Trimming took 6 bases from V and 7 from J, leaving 12 bases between them. The CDR3 DNA is TGTGCCAGCAGCACGTCCTCGGTGACCCAGTACTTC. Its translation: CASSTSSVTQYF.

This chain uses TRBV2 with TRBJ2-3; 9 bases are shared with TRBD1. CDR3 size: 14 residues. J gave up 5 bases and V 9 bases, and 9 bases lay outside the gene matches. Germline-derived CDR1 and CDR2 are SNHLY and FYNNEI. CDR3 sequence: CARAGTGIGDTQYF. The CDR3 bases are TGTGCCAGGGCGGGGACAGGGATCGGAGATACGCAGTATTTT.

The chain has TRBV19 and TRBJ2-7, with D tentatively TRBD1 (5 bases). V dropped 0 bases and J dropped 5 bases, with 11 bases sitting between them. CDR3 size: 14 residues. Looked up from germline, CDR1 is LNHDA and CDR2 is SQIVND (reference sequence). The DNA of the CDR3 is TGTGCCAGTAGTATAGATCAGGGCCAGAACGAGCAGTACTTC. Translation gives CASSIDQGQNEQYF. The whole variable domain, remainder taken from reference TRBV19 and TRBJ2-7, is DGGITQSPKYLFRKEGQNVTLSCEQNLNHDAMYWYRQDPGQGLRLIYYSQIVNDFQKGDIAEGYSVSREKKESFPLTVTSAQKNPTAFYLCASSIDQGQNEQYFGPGTRLTVT.

About this clone itself: The junction departs from the called germline gene at one end, perhaps through a read error. The CDR3 reads CASSLGGTLGQETQYF. The CDR3 DNA follows: TGTGCTAGCAGCCTCGGGGGGACGTTGGGTCAAGAGACCCAGTACTTC. The rearrangement joins TRBV7-7 to TRBJ2-5, with 7 bases fitting TRBD2. In germline, CDR1 is SSHAT, CDR2 FNYEAQ (reference sequence). This CDR3 contains 16 residues.

J is TRBJ2-1 and V is TRBV7-8; D is unclear. Germline-derived CDR1 and CDR2 are SGHVS and FQNEAQ. The CDR3 contains 14 residues. V was clipped by 0 bases and J by 2 bases, with 5 bases between them. The CDR3 spells CASSLALAYNEQFF. The CDR3 nucleotides are TGTGCCAGCAGCTTAGCGTTAGCCTACAATGAGCAGTTCTTC.

The chain has TRBV5-5 and TRBJ2-7, with 7 bases that match TRBD2. With 0 bases clipped from V and 0 bases from J, the junction kept 6 bases outside the gene matches. CDR3 length: 16 residues. Looked up from germline, CDR1 is SGHKS and CDR2 is YYEKEE (reference sequence). In DNA form, the CDR3 reads TGTGCCAGCAGCTTGGTAGGCCTAGCGGTCTCCTACGAGCAGTACTTC. Amino acids: CASSLVGLAVSYEQYF.

This clone was recorded once. The chain is built from TRBV4-1 and TRBJ2-3, with TRBD2 as a possible D gene (5 bases). Per germline, CDR1 MGHRA and CDR2 YSYEKL. The CDR3 covers 14 residues. V was clipped by 2 bases and J by 2 bases, with 8 bases between them. CDR3 sequence (DNA): TGCGCCAGCAGCCAACCCGACTACACAGATACGCAGTATTTT. Translation: CASSQPDYTDTQYF.